This T cell receptor (beta chain) was sequenced during a study of blood T cell repertoires in COVID-19. Germline CDR1 is SGHRS and CDR2 is YFSETQ. This CDR3 contains 15 residues. J gave up 5 bases and V 2 bases, and 10 bases lay outside the gene matches. Libraries were prepared by immunoSEQ multiplex PCR; TCRdb keeps only in-frame clonotypes and omits some of them. The sample lists a few hundred thousand clones, 86% seen once, with around 1.5% in the top ten. This rearrangement joins TRBV5-1 to TRBJ2-7; 7 bases fit TRBD1. The receptor's source is a woman aged 45-65 years with acute or convalescent COVID-19. The source material was peripheral blood. CDR3 in DNA: TGCGCCAGCAGCTTCTCGCCGACAGGGTTGGACGAGCAGTACTTC. Amino acid sequence: CASSFSPTGLDEQYF.